Below are 21 T cell receptor beta chains sequenced from a single sample in a study of T cells in Graves' hyperthyroidism and ophthalmopathy. Regions amplified from RNA transcripts were the TCR beta CDR3 regions. HTBI primers were the set used in a first-round RT-PCR of the TCR CDR3. TCRdb analysed the multiplex PCR reads with MiXCR anew, one entry per CDR3 protein. The data show 560,000 or so distinct CDR3 sequences, around 42% seen once. Input material: peripheral blood or thyroid tissue (not recorded which). The receptors come from a woman aged 18-29 years with Graves' hyperthyroidism.

V is TRBV19 and J is TRBJ2-7; 8 nucleotides agree with TRBD1. This CDR3 spans 15 amino acids. The junction had 5 bases not matched to a gene; V was cut back by 4 bases and J by 0 bases. Germline V gene sequence: CDR1 LNHDA, CDR2 SQIVND (reference sequence). CDR3 sequence (DNA): TGTGCCAGTAGTACGGGGACAGGTGCCTCCTACGAGCAGTACTTC. It codes for CASSTGTGASYEQYF.

The V call is TRBV2, the J call TRBJ1-2; D uncertain. The CDR3 consists of 15 residues. The germline CDR1 and CDR2 sequences are SNHLY and FYNNEI. V lost 5 bases to trimming and J lost 6 bases, with 19 bases between them. As DNA, the CDR3 is TGTGCCAGCAGTTTAAAGAATCCGGGTGTCAATGGCTACACCTTC. Encoded protein: CASSLKNPGVNGYTF.

The V call is TRBV10-3, the J call TRBJ2-7, with D unresolved. The CDR3 is 13 amino acids. V was clipped by 7 bases and J by 6 bases, with 16 bases between them. Germline lookup yields CDR1 ENHRY and CDR2 SYGVKD. The CDR3 nucleotides read TGTGCCATCACAATCCTAGAGTGGGGCGAGCAGTACTTC. Translating it yields CAITILEWGEQYF.

This clonotype was seen at least ten times. The chain links TRBV20-1 to TRBJ1-3; a possible D gene is TRBD1 (5 bases). This CDR3 spans 13 amino acids. Per germline, CDR1 DFQATT and CDR2 SNEGSKA (reference sequence). With 2 bases removed from V and 4 bases from J, the gap between germline ends came to 9 bases. The CDR3 here is CSARPDKGNTIYF. The CDR3 region has the DNA TGCAGTGCTAGACCGGACAAGGGAAACACCATATATTTT.

As regards this clonotype: One end of the junction does not line up with germline, which may come from a read error. This chain's CDR3 is CASSYANGLTF. The CDR3 nucleotides read TGTGCCAGCAGCTACGCAAACGGCCTGACTTTC. V usage is TRBV7-6 and J usage is TRBJ2-6; D is unclear. CDR1 SGHVS and CDR2 FNYEAQ come from the germline V gene. CDR3 size: 11 residues.

At least ten counts were recorded for this clonotype. The CDR3 DNA is TGTGCCAGCAGCGTAGGGACATCGAACACTGAAGCTTTCTTT. The encoded protein is CASSVGTSNTEAFF. The rearrangement uses TRBV9 and TRBJ1-1; a weak D match, TRBD1 (5 bases). CDR3 length: 14 residues. V was trimmed by 0 bases and J by 1 base, leaving 7 bases between them. The germline gives CDR1 SGDLS, CDR2 YYNGEE.

The table lists this clonotype with a few counts. V is TRBV7-9 and J is TRBJ1-5; D ambiguous. V lost 2 bases to trimming and J lost 0 bases, with 8 bases between them. Germline CDR1 SEHNR, CDR2 FQNEAQ (reference sequence). The length of the CDR3 is 15 residues. CDR3 nucleotides: TGTGCCAGCAGCTTACACAGTACTAGCAATCAGCCCCAGCATTTT. Protein product: CASSLHSTSNQPQHF.

Comment on this clonotype: This may be a read error, as it is one base from a much larger clone. CDR3 bases: TGTGCCAGCAGCCGGGACCTGACCTACGAGCAGTACTTC. Residues: CASSRDLTYEQYF. The rearrangement links TRBV7-8 to TRBJ2-7; D possibly uses TRBD1 or TRBD2 (5 bases each). The CDR3 has 13 residues. In germline, CDR1 is SGHVS, CDR2 FQNEAQ. V gave up 5 bases and J gave up 2 bases, with 10 bases separating them. The full variable domain, its missing parts supplied by reference TRBV7-8 and TRBJ2-7, is GAGVSQSPRYKVAKRGQDVALRCDPISGHVSLFWYQQALGQGPEFLTYFQNEAQLDKSGLPSDRFFAERPEGSVSTLKIQRTQQEDSAVYLCASSRDLTYEQYFGPGTRLTVT.

J is TRBJ1-3 and V is TRBV2; D ambiguous. Trimming shortened V by 5 bases and J by 0 bases, and 8 bases separated the two germline ends. The CDR3 totals 14 residues. Germline CDR1 SNHLY, CDR2 FYNNEI. CDR3 in amino acids: CASSLQYSGNTIYF. CDR3 sequence (DNA): TGTGCCAGCAGTTTGCAGTACTCTGGAAACACCATATATTTT.

This rearrangement joins TRBV7-1 to TRBJ1-2; a possible D gene is TRBD1 (6 bases). TRBV7-1 is an open reading frame, and its role is uncertain. The V and J ends lost 2 bases and 6 bases respectively, with 31 bases between them. The CDR3 is 20 amino acids. The CDR3 loop reads CASSSNSLRGRDTLRDGYTF. DNA of the CDR3: TGTGCCAGCAGCTCAAACTCCCTGAGGGGCAGGGACACCCTTAGGGATGGCTACACCTTC.

The chain couples TRBV25-1 to TRBJ1-3; 7 bases align to TRBD1. Germline CDR1 is MGHDK and CDR2 is SYGVNS. The length of the CDR3 is 14 residues. Germline trimming cut 8 bases from V and 5 bases from J; bases unmatched to any gene: 9. The CDR3 here is CASGRQGSRNTIYF. The CDR3 nucleotides read TGTGCCAGCGGTAGACAGGGTTCGAGAAACACCATATATTTT.

The table lists this clonotype with a count of one. The V gene is TRBV10-3, the J gene TRBJ2-5; 13 positions match TRBD2. V lost 3 bases and J lost 2; bases outside the gene matches: 6. There are 17 residues in the CDR3. Germline values: CDR1 ENHRY, CDR2 SYGVKD. The CDR3 DNA follows: TGTGCCATCAGTGACCCCGGACTAGCGGGAGCTCAAGAGACCCAGTACTTC. Translating it yields CAISDPGLAGAQETQYF.

The CDR3 DNA is TGTGCCAGCAGTCGGGACAGTGGATCCTACGAGCAGTACTTC. Its protein is CASSRDSGSYEQYF. This chain links TRBV12-3 or TRBV12-4 with TRBJ2-7; 7 bases align to TRBD1. The trim removed 5 bases at V and 1 base at J, leaving 5 bases unmatched. This CDR3 contains 14 residues.

This rearrangement joins TRBV7-3 to TRBJ1-4; D is possibly TRBD1 (6 bases). Germline V lookup: CDR1 SGHTA, CDR2 FQGTGA. V gave up 1 base and J gave up 0 bases, with 21 bases separating them. The CDR3 consists of 20 residues. CDR3 residues: CASSLNGRGLTLATNEKLFF. CDR3 DNA: TGTGCCAGCAGCTTAAACGGCAGGGGCCTCACCCTTGCAACTAATGAAAAACTGTTTTTT. Variable domain in full (rest from reference TRBV7-3 and TRBJ1-4): GAGVSQTPSNKVTEKGKYVELRCDPISGHTALYWYRQSLGQGPEFLIYFQGTGAADDSGLPNDRFFAVRPEGSVSTLKIQRTERGDSAVYLCASSLNGRGLTLATNEKLFFGSGTQLSVL.

This clonotype was counted ten times or more. A read error may account for a junction end that differs from germline. This chain uses TRBV5-1 with TRBJ2-7; 7 bases fit TRBD1. Germline CDR1 and CDR2: SGHRS and YFSETQ. The CDR3 is 12 amino acids. DNA for the CDR3: TGTGCCAGCAGCTCAGACAGGGACGAGCAGTACTTC. This sequence encodes CASSSDRDEQYF.

This clonotype has just a few counts. The genes are TRBV24-1 and TRBJ1-1; no reliable D call. The V end lost 4 bases, the J end lost 0 bases, and 11 bases lay between the germline ends. The CDR3 runs 15 residues. Germline V lookup: CDR1 KGHDR, CDR2 SFDVKD. CDR3 coding DNA: TGTGCCACCAGTGACTCGCGTCTTTTGAACACTGAAGCTTTCTTT. It yields the protein CATSDSRLLNTEAFF.

The chain links TRBV7-6 to TRBJ2-5; 8 nucleotides match TRBD2. The last part of the DNA fits TRBJ2-1 better; the J call may be wrong. Germline V gene lookup returns CDR1 SGHVS and CDR2 FNYEAQ. The CDR3 spans 13 residues. In DNA form, the CDR3 reads TGTGCCAGCAGCCCCGTTTCTAGCGGGGAGCAGTTCTTC. This sequence encodes CASSPVSSGEQFF.

J is TRBJ2-7 and V is TRBV25-1; possibly TRBD2 for D (5 bases). Germline V lookup: CDR1 MGHDK, CDR2 SYGVNS. Trimming left V 6 bases short and J 3 bases short, with 9 bases between. The CDR3 has 12 residues. Here the CDR3 reads CASRGDGYEQYF. The CDR3, as DNA: TGTGCCAGCAGGGGAGACGGCTACGAGCAGTACTTC.

The chain combines TRBV29-1 with TRBJ1-2; tentative D call: TRBD1 (6 bases). CDR1 and CDR2 from the germline V gene are SQVTM and ANQGSEA. Between the trimmed V and J ends, which lost 4 bases and 5 bases, there was a span of 11 bases. This CDR3 contains 12 residues. The CDR3 sequence: CSVGAGEYGYTF. The CDR3 nucleotides are TGCAGCGTTGGGGCAGGGGAATATGGCTACACCTTC.

This clonotype was recorded a few times. V gene TRBV6-2 or TRBV6-3 combines with J gene TRBJ2-5, with TRBD2 identical over 7 bases. J was trimmed by 5 bases and V by 5 bases; bases with no gene match: 8. The CDR3 has 14 residues. The germline CDR1 and CDR2 sequences are MNHEY and SVGEGT. In nucleotides, the CDR3 is TGTGCCAGCAGTCTAATCGGCGGGAGTGAGACCCAGTACTTC. This sequence encodes CASSLIGGSETQYF.

As concerns this clonotype: One end of the junction varies from germline; a read error may be responsible. This sequence joins TRBV11-2 and TRBJ1-6; 7 bases are shared with TRBD1. The germline CDR1 and CDR2 sequences are SGHAT and FQNNGV. CDR3 size: 15 residues. The DNA for the CDR3 is TGTGCCAGCGGCTTAGAGCCAGGGGGGTATTCACCCCTCCACTTT. Amino acid sequence: CASGLEPGGYSPLHF.